The entry below describes one T cell receptor beta chain. This record comes from a study of blood T cell repertoires in COVID-19. Study summary: Acute and convalescent COVID-19 specimens originated in the United States, Italy and Spain. From T cells, B-cell-depleted T cells, or PBMCs came the material, which was cDNA or gDNA.

The CDR3 sequence is 13 residues long. The V end lost 8 bases, the J end lost 1 base, and 11 bases lay between the germline ends. Original processing methods: Scientists estimated how many nucleated cells there were by amplifying reference gene primers. Here immunoSEQ multiplex PCR was the method, and the copy in TCRdb shows in-frame clones only, minus some. D and trimming were read from the DNA, whereas the V and J calls and clone size are those reported in that table. The sample holds over 150,000 clones, 80% to 90% seen once. The chain carries TRBV12-3 or TRBV12-4 and TRBJ1-1; D gene uncertain. The receptor comes from a man in his forties with acute or convalescent COVID-19. Material: peripheral blood. CDR3: CASLLDKNTEAFF. The CDR3 DNA follows: TGTGCCAGCCTTTTAGACAAGAACACTGAAGCTTTCTTT.